The 7 T cell receptor beta chains below all came from one sample that was sequenced in a study of cytomegalovirus exposure and HLA in healthy donors. The PCR was carried out with 60 Vbeta primers and 13 Jbeta primers. The data were produced by immunoSEQ multiplex PCR, yet TCRdb's version contains in-frame clones alone and is incomplete. The sample carries 95,000 to 150,000 clones, 60% to 85% recorded once. Sequencing used PBMCs. The origin of the receptors is a woman aged 35 to 49 in good health and CMV-seropositive.

This sequence joins TRBV6-1 and TRBJ1-4; D might be TRBD1 (5 bases). The CDR3 covers 16 residues. Per the germline V gene, CDR1 is MNHNS and CDR2 is SASEGT. Trimming removed 3 bases from V and 1 base from J, with 12 bases in between. The DNA of the CDR3 is TGTGCCAGCAGTGATCAGGGAAGGGTAACTAATGAAAAACTGTTTTTT. Protein product: CASSDQGRVTNEKLFF.

The chain is built from TRBV15 and TRBJ1-1, with unresolved D. The CDR3 extends over 13 amino acids. V lost 6 bases and J lost 1, with 9 bases in between. CDR1 is LNHNV and CDR2 is YYDKDF in the germline V gene (reference sequence). CDR3 amino acids: CATSFSANTEAFF. The CDR3 DNA reads TGTGCCACCAGTTTCAGCGCGAACACTGAAGCTTTCTTT.

The chain carries TRBV21-1 and TRBJ2-1; TRBD2 was called by the table and not checked on the DNA. TRBV21-1 is listed as a pseudogene. CDR3 length equals 18 residues. The CDR3 DNA sequence: TGTGCCAGCAGCAAACGTTTCCTAGCGGAAGGGGGGTTTAATGAGCAGTTCTTC. It is translated as CASSKRFLAEGGFNEQFF.

V gene TRBV5-4 combines with J gene TRBJ2-5, with 10 bases lining up with TRBD2. Germline CDR1 is SGHNT and CDR2 is YYREEE (reference sequence). The CDR3 is 18 amino acids. V lost 4 bases, J lost 4 bases, and 16 bases stayed unmatched. The CDR3 coding sequence is TGTGCCAGCAGCCCTGGAGGGCTAGCGGGGGTTGGGGGAGAGACCCAGTACTTC. As protein: CASSPGGLAGVGGETQYF. Drawing the rest from reference TRBV5-4 and TRBJ2-5, the complete variable domain is ETGVTQSPTHLIKTRGQQVTLRCSSQSGHNTVSWYQQALGQGPQFIFQYYREEENGRGNFPPRFSGLQFPNYSSELNVNALELDDSALYLCASSPGGLAGVGGETQYFGPGTRLLVL.

The V gene is TRBV27, the J gene TRBJ2-1; tentatively, D is TRBD1 (6 bases). V lost 5 bases, J lost 2 bases, and 13 bases lay in between. Germline values: CDR1 MNHEY, CDR2 SMNVEV (reference sequence). This CDR3 has 15 amino acids. The CDR3 nucleotides are TGTGCCAGCAGTGCCCGCCAGGGGACCTACAATGAGCAGTTCTTC. Protein sequence: CASSARQGTYNEQFF.

This clone was found a few times. The chain employs TRBV25-1 and TRBJ2-7; 7 bases line up with TRBD1. This CDR3 comprises 15 residues. With 5 bases clipped from V and 6 bases from J, the junction kept 13 bases outside the gene matches. Germline V gene sequence: CDR1 MGHDK, CDR2 SYGVNS. The CDR3 DNA reads TGTGCCAGCAGTCCCACCCGACAGGGTTCGGGCGAGCAGTACTTC. Translating it yields CASSPTRQGSGEQYF.

The genes are TRBV6-1 and TRBJ1-3, with 7 bases lining up with TRBD1. Germline V gives CDR1 MNHNS, CDR2 SASEGT. The ends lost 5 bases at V and 4 bases at J; junction bases unmatched: 5. The length of the CDR3 is 14 residues. The CDR3 reads CASSSGQLGNTIYF. CDR3 coding DNA: TGTGCCAGCAGTTCGGGACAGTTAGGAAACACCATATATTTT.